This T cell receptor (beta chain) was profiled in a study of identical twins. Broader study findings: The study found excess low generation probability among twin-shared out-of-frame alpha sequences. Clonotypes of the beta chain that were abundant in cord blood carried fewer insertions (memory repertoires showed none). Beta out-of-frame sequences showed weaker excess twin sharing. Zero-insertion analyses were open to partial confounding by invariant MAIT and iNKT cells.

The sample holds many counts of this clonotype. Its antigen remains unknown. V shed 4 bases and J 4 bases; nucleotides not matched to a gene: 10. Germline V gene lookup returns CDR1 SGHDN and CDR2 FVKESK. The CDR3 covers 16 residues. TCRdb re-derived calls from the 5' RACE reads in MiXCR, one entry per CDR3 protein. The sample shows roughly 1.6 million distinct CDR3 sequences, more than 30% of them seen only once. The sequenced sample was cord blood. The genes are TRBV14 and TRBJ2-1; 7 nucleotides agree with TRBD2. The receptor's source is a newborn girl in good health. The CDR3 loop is CASSLRGLVLYNEQFF. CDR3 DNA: TGTGCCAGCAGCCTCAGAGGACTAGTTCTGTACAATGAGCAGTTCTTC.